Listed here is a single T cell receptor beta chain. This clonotype was counted ten times or more. Its antigen specificity is not known. No qualities accompany the bases; no much larger clone lies one base away. The data are from a study of neurological immune-mediated disorders (dated by TCRdb to the late 2010s). About the study as a whole: Among the roughly 34 multiple sclerosis patients, relapsing-remitting MS was present in approximately 31 and secondary progressive MS was present in 3. Peripheral blood TCR-beta repertoires from patients with HTLV-I-associated myelopathy (HAM/TSP), patients with multiple sclerosis, and healthy controls were compared in the study using UMI-based sequencing. Alongside PBMC samples, the set of about 100 TCR-beta libraries contained longitudinal samples, technical triplicates, and paired CD4+ and CD8+ T-cell subsets that had been sorted. The cohort was made up of 65 to 75 subjects, consisting of 14 HAM/TSP patients, around 35 multiple sclerosis patients and about 20 healthy controls. The paper's findings and limits, for the study overall: Repertoires from 18 of 34 MS patients were grouped by phylogenetic analysis into a cluster of related CDR3 sequences, suggesting a possible repertoire-level signature. No clinical or MRI features were associated with the MS cluster, and the authors said that larger cohorts are needed. TCR clonal expansion was greatest in HAM/TSP patients and smallest in MS patients, who ranked below even healthy controls. Across subjects, expanded clones never shared an identical CDR3 amino acid sequence, which suggests that the TCR-beta repertoires in every group were private.

For unsorted PBMC libraries, 2 million PBMCs were used after storage in RNAlater at -80 degrees C until RNA extraction. The multiple sclerosis patients were enrolled in a US clinical protocol that used magnetic resonance imaging to evaluate disease progression. Peripheral blood was subjected to Ficoll-Hypaque density gradient centrifugation to isolate PBMCs, which were then cryopreserved in liquid nitrogen. From the cysteine up to the phenylalanine, the CDR3 has a length of 13 residues. Only the CDR3 portion is preserved as DNA: 39 bases, with reading frame beginning at the first base. V was cut back by 6 bases and J by 0 bases, leaving a gap of 9 bases between them. Per the germline V gene, SGHTA is the CDR1 and FQGNSA is the CDR2. cDNA was synthesized by template-switch 5'RACE using a primer with a 10-nucleotide random unique molecular identifier that tagged each TCR transcript. Every sequencing run covered 15-18 subjects and yielded more than 160 million TCR-beta sequences. The RNeasy kit was used for extraction of total RNA. Using the KAPA Real-time Library Amplification kit, TCR-beta VDJ regions were amplified with primers for the TCR constant region and the 5'RACE anchor. A first PCR added sample indexes and Illumina adaptors, and a second PCR then raised library yield. After Ampure bead purification, the TCR product of roughly 650 bp was size-selected on a 2% E-gel SizeSelection system. Before pooling, library quality was checked on a Bioanalyzer, concentration was measured with Qubit, and libraries were quantified with the Kapa Library Quantification kit. Paired-end 2 x 150 bp sequencing of the libraries was performed on an Illumina HiSeq 2500. To increase sequence diversity, about 25-30% phiX was spiked into each library pool. In the paper's pipeline: Quality-filtered reads were processed with the UMI-based MiGEC pipeline, which removed over 80% of raw TCR sequences during error correction. IMGT germline references were used for alignment of VDJ genes, and clonotypes were defined by a unique CDR3 amino acid sequence together with V-J genes. VDJtools evaluated clonal expansion, Shannon diversity and CDR3 relatedness (CalcPairwiseDistances, ClusterSamples); CLCbio workbench built phylogenetic trees. Clones with at least 8 unique UMIs were defined as expanded, with this threshold being based on coefficient-of-variation modelling across technical triplicates. In TCRdb, the public reads were trimmed at Q25 with fastp and aligned with MiXCR, with productive beta chains retained. For every CDR3 protein sequence, its rows merge into one entry that carries the most common genes and DNA. TCRdb's processing, not the authors', yielded these V and J calls. Across this sample there are tens of thousands of distinct CDR3 sequences, with 2% to 3% seen only once. 0.95% to 1.3% of the sample goes to the ten largest clones.

The sequence was collected from a woman younger than 45 with multiple sclerosis. Sequencing was performed on PBMCs. The V and J genes are TRBV7-2 and TRBJ2-7; the D gene is unclear. The nucleotide sequence reads as follows: TGTGCCAGCAGTTTCTATCTCTCCTACGAGCAGTACTTC. Its coded protein is CASSFYLSYEQYF.